This T cell receptor beta chain was observed in a study of shared clonotypes between healthy human individuals. On this clone: The antigen is undetermined.

The CDR3 consists of 13 residues. Germline V gene lookup returns CDR1 SGHNT and CDR2 YENEEA. V lost 5 bases and J 3 bases, leaving 9 bases between the germline ends. Findings and caveats of the study: Against clonotypes common to all four donors, non-shared ones had lower generation probabilities.

There were no recent acute infections or vaccinations among the donors, who were healthy HIV-negative adults. There were only Caucasian adults among the donors, and all lived in Nashville, Tennessee. The sorted-subset replicate PCRs were given 200 ng DNA, which is 25,000 to 35,000 T cell genomes. Produced via immunoSEQ multiplex PCR; TCRdb's table is partial and in-frame only. The table lists roughly 2.6 million clones, just over 90% of them singletons. What was sequenced was naive CD4+ T cells sorted from blood. The sample's subset: CD45RA+ positively selected. This chain uses TRBV11-3 with TRBJ2-3; D possibly corresponds to TRBD1 (5 bases). This TCR derives from a man between 18 and 35 years old in good health. The CDR3 region has the DNA TGTGCCAGCAGCACCAGACAGACAGATACGCAGTATTTT. It specifies CASSTRQTDTQYF.